The present entry profiles one T cell receptor beta chain with its context. Its antigen remains unknown. Measured with immunoSEQ multiplex PCR; TCRdb has only the in-frame clones, and not every one. Of 55,000 to 75,000 clones detected, around 83% appear once; the ten largest clones hold 15% to 19%. This record belongs to a study of glioma-infiltrating T cells after dendritic cell vaccination. Study at large: Samples are from glioblastoma patients in Phase I and II dendritic cell vaccine trials.

V was trimmed by 8 bases and J by 0 bases, leaving 14 bases between them. CDR1 and CDR2 (germline): MNHEY, SMNVEV (reference sequence). The CDR3 has 15 residues. Time point meaning: after dendritic cell vaccination, including at tumor progression/relapse. All glioblastoma patients lacked an isocitrate dehydrogenase mutation. Study findings and constraints: Estimated pretreatment TIL content predicted outcome after dendritic cell vaccination.

The sequence derives from a human donor with glioblastoma. The rearrangement uses TRBV27 and TRBJ1-5; D is unresolved. The sample in question was blood, obtained after dendritic cell vaccination. The CDR3 DNA reads as TGTGCCAGCGTACGCGGGGAACTTAGCAATCAGCCCCAGCATTTT. It codes for CASVRGELSNQPQHF.